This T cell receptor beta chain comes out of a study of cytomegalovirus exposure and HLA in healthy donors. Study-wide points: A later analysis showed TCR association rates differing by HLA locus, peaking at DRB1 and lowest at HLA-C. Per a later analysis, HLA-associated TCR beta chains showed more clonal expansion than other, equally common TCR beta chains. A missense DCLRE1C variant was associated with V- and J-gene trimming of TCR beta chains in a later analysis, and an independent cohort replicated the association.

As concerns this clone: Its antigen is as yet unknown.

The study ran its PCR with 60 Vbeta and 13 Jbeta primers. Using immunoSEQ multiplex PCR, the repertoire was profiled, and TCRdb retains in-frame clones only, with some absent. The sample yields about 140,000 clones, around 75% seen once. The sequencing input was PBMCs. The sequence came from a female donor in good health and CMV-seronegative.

CDR3: CASSLATGFEQYF. CDR3 in DNA: TGTGCCAGCAGCTTAGCCACAGGGTTTGAGCAGTACTTC. This rearrangement joins TRBV13 to TRBJ2-7; TRBD1 might be the D (6 bases). The CDR3 loop spans 13 amino acids. Germline CDR1 reads PRHDT; CDR2 reads FYEKMQ (reference sequence). Trimming took 1 base from V and 7 from J, leaving 11 bases between them.